Below, 26 T cell receptor beta chains from the same sample are listed, as sequenced in a study of blood T cell repertoires in COVID-19. Data came from immunoSEQ multiplex PCR; TCRdb stores just in-frame clones and leaves some out. The sample lists approximately 200,000 clones, around 82% occurring once. Input material: PBMCs or T cells enriched from blood (not recorded which). The receptor set was obtained from a man in his forties who had recovered from COVID-19.

The V and J genes are TRBV6-5 and TRBJ1-2; the D is unclear. The CDR3 loop spans 14 amino acids. The germline V and J ends were trimmed by 2 bases and 8 bases, with 15 bases remaining between them. Looked up from germline, CDR1 is MNHEY and CDR2 is SVGAGI. CDR3 coding DNA: TGTGCCAGCAGTTACACCACGGCTTTCGGGGGCTACACCTTC. This gives the protein CASSYTTAFGGYTF.

The CDR3 DNA reads as TGTGCCAGCAGTTCGGCCCCTGGTAGCCAGCCCCAGCATTTT. It translates to CASSSAPGSQPQHF. The chain recombines TRBV28 with TRBJ1-5, with D hard to call. CDR1 is MDHEN and CDR2 is SYDVKM in the germline V gene. The CDR3 is made up of 14 amino acids. V was pared by 4 bases and J by 7 bases, with 14 bases between. The entire variable domain, with the rest obtained from reference TRBV28 and TRBJ1-5, is as follows: DVKVTQSSRYLVKRTGEKVFLECVQDMDHENMFWYRQDPGLGLRLIYFSYDVKMKEKGDIPEGYSVSREKKERFSLILESASTNQTSMYLCASSSAPGSQPQHFGDGTRLSIL.

This sequence joins TRBV21-1 and TRBJ2-7; TRBD1, as called in the table, went unchecked against the DNA. TRBV21-1 is a pseudogene locus. The length of the CDR3 is 14 residues. This CDR3 is CASSKGAGVGEQYF. The CDR3 coding sequence is TGTGCCAGCAGCAAAGGTGCAGGGGTGGGCGAGCAGTACTTC.

The chain recombines TRBV28 with TRBJ1-6; D is undetermined. The CDR3 runs to 14 residues. Germline CDR1 MDHEN, CDR2 SYDVKM. V shed 4 bases and J shed 7 bases, with 11 bases lying between them. For the CDR3, the DNA is TGTGCCAGCAGTTCGACTGGGTACAATTCACCCCTCCACTTT. It yields the protein CASSSTGYNSPLHF.

The rearrangement uses TRBV19 and TRBJ1-1, with TRBD1 as a possible D gene (5 bases). The germline gives CDR1 LNHDA, CDR2 SQIVND (reference sequence). Between the trimmed V and J ends, which lost 10 bases and 2 bases, there was a span of 14 bases. The CDR3 has 13 amino acids. The CDR3 here is CATAWGGNTEAFF. In DNA, the CDR3 is TGTGCCACCGCTTGGGGGGGTAACACTGAAGCTTTCTTT. The full variable domain, rest sourced from reference TRBV19 and TRBJ1-1, is DGGITQSPKYLFRKEGQNVTLSCEQNLNHDAMYWYRQDPGQGLRLIYYSQIVNDFQKGDIAEGYSVSREKKESFPLTVTSAQKNPTAFYLCATAWGGNTEAFFGQGTRLTVV.

The V call is TRBV5-1, the J call TRBJ1-3, with D unresolved. This CDR3 is built from 17 residues. CDR1 and CDR2 (germline): SGHRS, YFSETQ. V lost 5 bases and J lost 0, with 18 bases in between. CDR3 region: CASRLTWSLSSGNTIYF. CDR3 nucleotide sequence: TGCGCCAGCAGGCTTACCTGGAGCCTTAGCTCTGGAAACACCATATATTTT.

The chain carries TRBV6-5 and TRBJ2-2; 11 bases match TRBD2. CDR1 and CDR2 from the germline V gene are MNHEY and SVGAGI. Losses at the gene ends were 2 bases for V and 4 bases for J; bases not matched to a gene: 3. This CDR3 is 16 amino acids long. CDR3 bases: TGTGCCAGCAGTTACCCGACTAGCGGGGCCACCGGGGAGCTGTTTTTT. Its translation: CASSYPTSGATGELFF.

This chain uses TRBV28 with TRBJ2-3; tentative D call: TRBD1 (5 bases). The CDR3 loop spans 12 amino acids. Germline CDR1 and CDR2: MDHEN and SYDVKM. V was shortened by 7 bases and J by 7 bases, with 12 bases between the two germline ends. In DNA, the CDR3 is TGTGCCAGCACTAGGGGTTTGCATACGCAGTATTTT. Its protein product is CASTRGLHTQYF.

The chain combines TRBV2 with TRBJ1-3, with D uncertain. V was clipped by 6 bases and J by 1 base, with 13 bases between them. The CDR3 spans 15 residues. Germline values: CDR1 SNHLY, CDR2 FYNNEI. The DNA of the CDR3 is TGTGCCAGCAGATCAGGCGCGGGATCTGGAAACACCATATATTTT. This gives the protein CASRSGAGSGNTIYF.

Here the CDR3 DNA reads TGTGCCAGCAGCCAAGGCTCTGGCGGTGAGCAGTTCTTC. Its protein is CASSQGSGGEQFF. This chain uses TRBV3-1 (or the pseudogene TRBV3-2) with TRBJ2-1; D is unresolved. V was cut by 1 base and J by 9 bases, with 10 bases left in between. Looked up from germline, CDR1 is LGHDT and CDR2 is YNNKEL (reference sequence). This CDR3 is built from 13 residues.

The rearrangement uses TRBV5-8 and TRBJ2-5; no reliable D call. The germline V gene has CDR1 SGHTS and CDR2 YDEGEE. V was clipped by 4 bases and J by 2 bases, with 12 bases between them. The CDR3 sequence is 14 residues long. CDR3 sequence reads: CASSRSLSQETQYF. The CDR3 DNA reads as TGTGCCAGCAGCCGGTCCCTATCACAAGAGACCCAGTACTTC.

The J gene is TRBJ2-3, the V gene TRBV19, with a possible D match to TRBD2 (5 bases). Trimming pared 0 bases from V and 5 bases from J, leaving 9 bases between. Germline V gene lookup returns CDR1 LNHDA and CDR2 SQIVND (reference sequence). This CDR3 has 14 amino acids. The CDR3 bases are TGTGCCAGTAGTATAGATGGTAGCGTAGATACGCAGTATTTT. Protein product: CASSIDGSVDTQYF.

J is TRBJ1-1 and V is TRBV19; 9 nucleotides line up with TRBD1. From germline, CDR1 is LNHDA and CDR2 SQIVND (reference sequence). This CDR3 has 13 residues. V was pared by 8 bases and J by 3 bases, with 4 bases of the junction left unmatched. The CDR3 protein is CASVQGAYTEAFF. CDR3 in DNA: TGTGCCAGTGTACAGGGGGCATACACTGAAGCTTTCTTT.

The rearrangement links TRBV5-5 to TRBJ1-3; no reliable D call. Germline V lookup: CDR1 SGHKS, CDR2 YYEKEE (reference sequence). The V end was cut by 2 bases, the J end by 3 bases, with 6 bases between. The length of the CDR3 is 13 residues. CDR3 coding DNA: TGTGCCAGCAGCTTTTCAGGTGGAAACACCATATATTTT. Translated, it gives CASSFSGGNTIYF.

This rearrangement joins TRBV29-1 to TRBJ1-2; D is uncertain. V was shortened by 3 bases and J by 4 bases, with 3 bases between the two germline ends. CDR1 is SQVTM and CDR2 is ANQGSEA in the germline V gene. This CDR3 has 10 amino acids. This CDR3 reads CSVDSYGYTF. The CDR3 coding sequence is TGCAGCGTTGACAGCTATGGCTACACCTTC.

V is TRBV27 and J is TRBJ2-3; 11 bases map to TRBD2. Germline V lookup: CDR1 MNHEY, CDR2 SMNVEV (reference sequence). This CDR3 contains 16 residues. Trimming at V came to 5 bases and at J to 8 bases, leaving 12 bases not matched to a gene. The CDR3 coding sequence is TGTGCCAGCAGTCATACCGGGACTAGCGGTCCGGGTACGCAGTATTTT. Protein product: CASSHTGTSGPGTQYF.

In this sample, this clone turned up a few times. The CDR3, as DNA: TGTGCCAGCAGCTTTGGCGGGAGCTCCTACGAGCAGTACTTC. This gives the protein CASSFGGSSYEQYF. The chain carries TRBV7-9 and TRBJ2-7; 7 bases line up with TRBD2. Germline V CDR1 and CDR2: SEHNR, FQNEAQ (reference sequence). V was clipped by 3 bases and J by 0 bases; unmatched bases: 2. This CDR3 contains 14 residues.

The chain is built from TRBV20-1 and TRBJ2-7; a weak D match, TRBD2 (6 bases). CDR3 length: 11 residues. Looked up from germline, CDR1 is DFQATT and CDR2 is SNEGSKA (reference sequence). Trimming took off 6 bases at V and 5 bases at J, with 11 bases between the two ends. Written as DNA, the CDR3 is TGCAGTGCAAGGAGCGGGCACGAGCAGTACTTC. It encodes CSARSGHEQYF.

The V call is TRBV5-1, the J call TRBJ2-6, with D unresolved. Trimming took off 2 bases at V and 0 bases at J, with 12 bases between the two ends. Germline V gene data show CDR1 as SGHRS and CDR2 as YFSETQ. The CDR3 covers 17 residues. The CDR3 is CASSLAIQSSGANVLTF. The CDR3 DNA follows: TGCGCCAGCAGCTTAGCCATACAGAGCTCTGGGGCCAACGTCCTGACTTTC.

The chain has TRBV5-4 and TRBJ1-2; TRBD1 matches at 7 bases. V shed 4 bases and J 2 bases; nucleotides not matched to a gene: 8. Germline lookup yields CDR1 SGHNT and CDR2 YYREEE (reference sequence). This CDR3 has 15 residues. The CDR3 is CASSRWTGSNYGYTF. CDR3 bases: TGTGCCAGCAGCCGATGGACAGGATCGAACTATGGCTACACCTTC.

V gene TRBV12-3 or TRBV12-4 combines with J gene TRBJ2-1, with TRBD1 as a possible D gene (6 bases). This CDR3 has 12 residues. V was pared by 4 bases and J by 9 bases, with 10 bases between. Here the CDR3 DNA reads TGTGCCAGCAGTTGGAGCAGGGGTGAGCAGTTCTTC. The encoded protein is CASSWSRGEQFF.

The chain employs TRBV10-3 and TRBJ1-1, with no clear D. V gave up 7 bases and J gave up 3 bases, with 6 bases separating them. CDR1 is ENHRY, CDR2 SYGVKD, per germline. The CDR3 spans 11 residues. The CDR3 bases are TGTGCCATCAAAGCGGACACTGAAGCTTTCTTT. Translation: CAIKADTEAFF.

The chain has TRBV3-1 (or the pseudogene TRBV3-2) and TRBJ1-5; TRBD1 agrees at 7 bases. The CDR3 consists of 17 residues. The V segment lost 5 bases and the J segment 0 bases; nucleotides outside the gene matches: 10. Looked up from germline, CDR1 is LGHDT and CDR2 is YNNKEL (reference sequence). The CDR3 here is CASSAGTDSVSNQPQHF. CDR3 coding DNA: TGTGCCAGCAGCGCCGGGACAGACAGTGTTAGCAATCAGCCCCAGCATTTT.

V usage is TRBV5-5 and J usage is TRBJ1-6; TRBD1 might be the D (5 bases). This CDR3 region has 17 residues. V lost 3 bases to trimming and J lost 7 bases, with 20 bases between them. Germline CDR1 is SGHKS and CDR2 is YYEKEE (reference sequence). The CDR3 reads CASSSLPGSKGNSPLHF. The CDR3 DNA reads TGTGCCAGCAGCTCCCTCCCGGGCTCAAAGGGGAATTCACCCCTCCACTTT.

This clone appeared once. The rearrangement uses TRBV4-1 and TRBJ1-1; 7 nucleotides align to TRBD1. Germline V gives CDR1 MGHRA, CDR2 YSYEKL. Trimming at V came to 6 bases and at J to 2 bases, leaving 6 bases not matched to a gene. This CDR3 spans 14 amino acids. This CDR3 reads CASRVGTANTEAFF. The CDR3 region has the DNA TGCGCCAGCAGAGTAGGGACAGCTAACACTGAAGCTTTCTTT.

This clone was recorded a few times. V usage is TRBV28 and J usage is TRBJ1-2, with a possible D match to TRBD1 (6 bases). V was shortened by 6 bases and J by 7 bases, with 15 bases between the two germline ends. This CDR3 spans 13 amino acids. Germline values: CDR1 MDHEN, CDR2 SYDVKM. The CDR3 reads CASRTGEWGGYTF. The DNA of the CDR3 is TGTGCCAGCAGGACAGGAGAATGGGGTGGCTACACCTTC.